This T cell receptor beta chain was sequenced in a study of cytotoxic CD8 clonotypes in ibrutinib-treated CLL. The study, taken as a whole, reports: Public clonotypes occurred uncommonly; on treatment, they contracted or remained stable.

Profiling relied on immunoSEQ multiplex PCR, and the TCRdb table lists in-frame clones only, not all of them. The table records approximately 45,000 clones, under 80% of them present only once. As regards this clone: Its antigen is undetermined.

The germline gives CDR1 MNHEY, CDR2 SVGAGI. V gave up 5 bases and J gave up 7 bases, with 17 bases separating them. The CDR3 has 14 residues. The chain has TRBV6-5 and TRBJ2-5; D call uncertain. The TCR sequence derives from a human donor with chronic lymphocytic leukemia. The sample was PBMCs, taken after 24 months of ibrutinib treatment. CDR3: CASSRQTHGPTQYF. CDR3 in DNA: TGTGCCAGCAGTCGACAAACCCATGGTCCGACCCAGTACTTC.